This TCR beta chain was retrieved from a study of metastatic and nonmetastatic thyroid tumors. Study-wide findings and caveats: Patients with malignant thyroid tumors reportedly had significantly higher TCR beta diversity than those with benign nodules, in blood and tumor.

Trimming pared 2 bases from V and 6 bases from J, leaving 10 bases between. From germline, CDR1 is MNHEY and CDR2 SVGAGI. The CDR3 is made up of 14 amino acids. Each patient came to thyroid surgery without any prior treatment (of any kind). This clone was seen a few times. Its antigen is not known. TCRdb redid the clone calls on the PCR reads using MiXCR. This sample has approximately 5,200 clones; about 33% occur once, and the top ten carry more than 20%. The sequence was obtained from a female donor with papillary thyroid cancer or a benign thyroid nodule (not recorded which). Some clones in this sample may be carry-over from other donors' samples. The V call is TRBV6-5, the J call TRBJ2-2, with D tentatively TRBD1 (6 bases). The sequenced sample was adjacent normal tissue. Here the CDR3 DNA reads TGTGCCAGCAGTTACGTCGAGGGGGCCGGGGAGCTGTTTTTT. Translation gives CASSYVEGAGELFF.